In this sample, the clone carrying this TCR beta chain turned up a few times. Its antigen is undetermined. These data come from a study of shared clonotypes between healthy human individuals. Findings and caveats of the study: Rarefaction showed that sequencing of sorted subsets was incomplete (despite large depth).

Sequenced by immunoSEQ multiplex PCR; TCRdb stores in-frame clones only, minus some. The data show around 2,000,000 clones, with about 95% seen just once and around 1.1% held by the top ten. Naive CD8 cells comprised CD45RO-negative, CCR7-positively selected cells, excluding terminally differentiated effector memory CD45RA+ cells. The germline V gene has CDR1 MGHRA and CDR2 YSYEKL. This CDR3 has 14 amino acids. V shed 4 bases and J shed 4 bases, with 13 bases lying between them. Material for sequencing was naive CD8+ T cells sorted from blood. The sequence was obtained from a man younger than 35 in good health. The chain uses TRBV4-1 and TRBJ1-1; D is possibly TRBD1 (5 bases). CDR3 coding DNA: TGCGCCAGCAGCCTGGCGGGGGTTGGCACTGAAGCTTTCTTT. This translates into CASSLAGVGTEAFF.